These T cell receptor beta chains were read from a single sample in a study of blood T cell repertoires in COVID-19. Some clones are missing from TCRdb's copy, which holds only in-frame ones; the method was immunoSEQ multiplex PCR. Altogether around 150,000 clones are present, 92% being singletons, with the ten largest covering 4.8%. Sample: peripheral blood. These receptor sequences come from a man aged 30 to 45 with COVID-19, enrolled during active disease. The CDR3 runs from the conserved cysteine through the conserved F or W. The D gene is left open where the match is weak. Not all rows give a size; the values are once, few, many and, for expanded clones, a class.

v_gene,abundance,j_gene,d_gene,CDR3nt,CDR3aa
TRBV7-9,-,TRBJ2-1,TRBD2,TGTGCCAGCAGCCTAAGAGGGGGACTAGCTCAAGATGAGCAGTTCTTC,CASSLRGGLAQDEQFF
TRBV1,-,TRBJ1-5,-,TGCACCAGCAGCACACAGGGGGCGCATTTCGATCAGCCCCAGCATTTT,CTSSTQGAHFDQPQHF
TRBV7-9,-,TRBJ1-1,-,TGTGCCAGCAGCTTAGATATTGGACAGAACACTGAAGCTTTCTTT,CASSLDIGQNTEAFF
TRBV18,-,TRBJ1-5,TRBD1,TGTGCCAGCTCACCGGGACAGAAAGTGAATCAGCCCCAGCATTTT,CASSPGQKVNQPQHF
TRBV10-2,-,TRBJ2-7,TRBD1,TGCGCCAGCAGGCGGACAGGTGAAATCTCCTACGAGCAGTACTTC,CASRRTGEISYEQYF
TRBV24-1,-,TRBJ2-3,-,TGTGCCACCAGTGAGTCTCTCACCGGAGATACGCAGTATTTT,CATSESLTGDTQYF
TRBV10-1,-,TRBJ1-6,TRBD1,TGCGCCAGCAGTAGGGACAGGAATTCACCCCTCCACTTT,CASSRDRNSPLHF
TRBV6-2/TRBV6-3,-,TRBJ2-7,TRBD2,TGTGCCAGCAGTTACGGACTAGCGGGATTTTACGAGCAGTACTTC,CASSYGLAGFYEQYF
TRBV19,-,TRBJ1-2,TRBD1,TGTGCCAGTAGTTTGACAGGGGGCCCGCCGTCCTATGGCTACACCTTC,CASSLTGGPPSYGYTF
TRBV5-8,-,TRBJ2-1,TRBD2,TGTGCCAGCAGCTTGGGGACTAGCGGTCACAATGAGCAGTTCTTC,CASSLGTSGHNEQFF
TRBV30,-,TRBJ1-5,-,TGTGCCTGGAGTTACCACCTTCTAGCTAGCAATCAGCCCCAGCATTTT,CAWSYHLLASNQPQHF
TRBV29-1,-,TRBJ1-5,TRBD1,TGCAGCGTTGGCGAGGGGGCATATGGCAATCAGCCCCAGCATTTT,CSVGEGAYGNQPQHF
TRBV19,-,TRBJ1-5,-,TGTGCCAGTAGTATTCCTCCGGGGGGCAGTCAGCCCCAGCATTTT,CASSIPPGGSQPQHF
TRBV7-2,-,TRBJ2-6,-,TGTGCCAGCAGACTTTCCTCTGGGGCCAACGTCCTGACTTTC,CASRLSSGANVLTF
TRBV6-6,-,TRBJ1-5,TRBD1,TGTGCCAGCAGTTCCAGACAGGGCAACTCAAATCAGCCCCAGCATTTT,CASSSRQGNSNQPQHF
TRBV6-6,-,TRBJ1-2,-,TGTGCCAGCAGCTCTCGACCGAGAGGCTATGGCTACACCTTC,CASSSRPRGYGYTF
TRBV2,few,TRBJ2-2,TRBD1,TGTGCCAGCAGTGAAGGGGGCTGGACAGGGGCAAAGGGGGAGCTGTTTTTT,CASSEGGWTGAKGELFF
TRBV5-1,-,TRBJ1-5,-,TGCGCCAGCAGCTTGGGGGGGCCTAGCAATCAGCCCCAGCATTTT,CASSLGGPSNQPQHF
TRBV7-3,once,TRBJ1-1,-,TGTGCCAGCAGCTTAACTAGGGGCGCGGCTTTCTTT,CASSLTRGAAFF
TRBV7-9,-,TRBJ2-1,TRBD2,TGTGCCAGCAGCTGGACTAGCGGGAGGGCTAGCTCCTACAATGAGCAGTTCTTC,CASSWTSGRASSYNEQFF
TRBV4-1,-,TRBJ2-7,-,TGCGCCAGCAGCCAACTACGGGGGATCCTTAGCTCCTACGAGCAGTACTTC,CASSQLRGILSSYEQYF
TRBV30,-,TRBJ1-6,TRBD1,TGTGCCTGGAGTGGAGGGCGACAGGGTGATTCACCCCTCCACTTT,CAWSGGRQGDSPLHF